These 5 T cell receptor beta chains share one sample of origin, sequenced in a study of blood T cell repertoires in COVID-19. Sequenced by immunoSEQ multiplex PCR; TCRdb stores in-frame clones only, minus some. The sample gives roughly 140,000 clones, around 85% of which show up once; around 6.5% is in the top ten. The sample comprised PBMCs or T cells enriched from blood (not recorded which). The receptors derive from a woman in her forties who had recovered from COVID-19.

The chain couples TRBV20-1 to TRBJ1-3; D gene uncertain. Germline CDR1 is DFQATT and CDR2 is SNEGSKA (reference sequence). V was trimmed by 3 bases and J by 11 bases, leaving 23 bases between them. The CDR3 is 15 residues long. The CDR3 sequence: CSASRGSGEWLPIYF. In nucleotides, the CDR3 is TGCAGTGCTAGTAGAGGTTCTGGTGAATGGTTACCCATATATTTT.

The CDR3 protein is CASSPDRSINEKLFF. Written as DNA, the CDR3 is TGTGCCAGCTCACCTGACAGGTCAATAAATGAAAAACTGTTTTTT. The chain couples TRBV18 to TRBJ1-4, with D possibly being TRBD1 (6 bases). Between the trimmed V and J ends, which lost 3 bases and 5 bases, there was a span of 13 bases. Germline CDR1 is KGHSH and CDR2 is LQKENI. This CDR3 comprises 15 residues.

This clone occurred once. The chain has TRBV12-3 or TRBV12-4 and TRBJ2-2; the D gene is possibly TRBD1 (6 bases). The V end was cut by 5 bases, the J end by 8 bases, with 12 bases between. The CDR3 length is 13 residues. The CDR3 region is CASSLNRDGELFF. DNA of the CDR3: TGTGCCAGCAGTCTCAACAGGGATGGGGAGCTGTTTTTT.

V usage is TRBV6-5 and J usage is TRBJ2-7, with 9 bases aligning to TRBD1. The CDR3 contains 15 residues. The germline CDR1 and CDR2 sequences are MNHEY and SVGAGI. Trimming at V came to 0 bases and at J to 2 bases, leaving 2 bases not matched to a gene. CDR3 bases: TGTGCCAGCAGTTACTCACAGGGGGCCCCCTACGAGCAGTACTTC. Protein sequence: CASSYSQGAPYEQYF.

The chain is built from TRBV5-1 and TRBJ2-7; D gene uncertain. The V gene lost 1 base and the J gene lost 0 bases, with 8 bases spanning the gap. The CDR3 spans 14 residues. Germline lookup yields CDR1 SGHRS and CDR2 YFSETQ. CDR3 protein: CASSLWQNSYEQYF. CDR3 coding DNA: TGCGCCAGCAGCTTGTGGCAAAACTCCTACGAGCAGTACTTC.